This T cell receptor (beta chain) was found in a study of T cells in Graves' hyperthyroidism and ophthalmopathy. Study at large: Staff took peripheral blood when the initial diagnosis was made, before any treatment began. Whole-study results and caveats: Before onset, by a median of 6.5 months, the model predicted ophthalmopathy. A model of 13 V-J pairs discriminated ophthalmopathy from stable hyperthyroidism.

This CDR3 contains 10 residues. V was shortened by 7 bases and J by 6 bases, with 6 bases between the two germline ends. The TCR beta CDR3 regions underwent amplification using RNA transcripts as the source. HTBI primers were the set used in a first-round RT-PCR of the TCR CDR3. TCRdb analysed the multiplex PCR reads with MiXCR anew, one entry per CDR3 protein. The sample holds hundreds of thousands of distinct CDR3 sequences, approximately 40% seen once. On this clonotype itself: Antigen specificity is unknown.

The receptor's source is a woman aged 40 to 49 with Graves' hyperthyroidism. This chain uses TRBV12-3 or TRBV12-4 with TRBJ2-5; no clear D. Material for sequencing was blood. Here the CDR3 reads CASTGQTQYF. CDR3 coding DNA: TGTGCCAGCACAGGACAGACCCAGTACTTC.